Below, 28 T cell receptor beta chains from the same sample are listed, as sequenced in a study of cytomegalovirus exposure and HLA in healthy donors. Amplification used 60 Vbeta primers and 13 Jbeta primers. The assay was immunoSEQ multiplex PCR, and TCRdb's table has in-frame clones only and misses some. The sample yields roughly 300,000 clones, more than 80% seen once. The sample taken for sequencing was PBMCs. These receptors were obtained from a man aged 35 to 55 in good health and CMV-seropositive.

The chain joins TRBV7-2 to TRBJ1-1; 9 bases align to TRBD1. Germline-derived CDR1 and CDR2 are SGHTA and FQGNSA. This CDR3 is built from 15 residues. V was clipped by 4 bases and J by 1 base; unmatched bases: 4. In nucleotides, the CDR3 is TGTGCCAGCAGCTCACAGGGGGCGGCGAACACTGAAGCTTTCTTT. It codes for CASSSQGAANTEAFF.

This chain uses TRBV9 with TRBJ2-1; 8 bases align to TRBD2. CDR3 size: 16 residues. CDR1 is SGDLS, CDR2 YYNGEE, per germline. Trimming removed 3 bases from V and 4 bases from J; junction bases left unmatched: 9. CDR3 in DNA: TGTGCCAGCAGCGCCTATCTAGCGGGCGTATACAATGAGCAGTTCTTC. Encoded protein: CASSAYLAGVYNEQFF.

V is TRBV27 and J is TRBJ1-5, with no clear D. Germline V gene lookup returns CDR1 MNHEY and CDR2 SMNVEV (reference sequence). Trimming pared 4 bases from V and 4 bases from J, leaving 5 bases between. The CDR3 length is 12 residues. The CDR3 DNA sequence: TGTGCCAGCAGTTCTAAAAATCAGCCCCAGCATTTT. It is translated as CASSSKNQPQHF.

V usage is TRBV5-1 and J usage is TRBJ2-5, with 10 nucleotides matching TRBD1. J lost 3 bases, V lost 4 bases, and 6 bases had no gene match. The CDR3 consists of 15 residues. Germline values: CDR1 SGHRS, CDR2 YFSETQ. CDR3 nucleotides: TGCGCCAGCAGCCTGCCCGGGACAGGGGAAGAGACCCAGTACTTC. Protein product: CASSLPGTGEETQYF.

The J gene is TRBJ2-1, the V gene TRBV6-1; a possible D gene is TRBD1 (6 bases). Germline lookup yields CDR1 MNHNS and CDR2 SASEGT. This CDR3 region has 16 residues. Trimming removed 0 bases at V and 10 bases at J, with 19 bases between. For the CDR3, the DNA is TGTGCCAGCAGTGAAGCGATCAGGTCGGGACAATTCGAGCAGTTCTTC. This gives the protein CASSEAIRSGQFEQFF.

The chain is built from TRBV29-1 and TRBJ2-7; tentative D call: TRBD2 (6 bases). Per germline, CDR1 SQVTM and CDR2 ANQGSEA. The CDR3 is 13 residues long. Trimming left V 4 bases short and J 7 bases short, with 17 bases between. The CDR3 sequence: CSVAGTDPREQYF. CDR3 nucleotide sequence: TGCAGCGTTGCCGGGACTGACCCTAGAGAGCAGTACTTC.

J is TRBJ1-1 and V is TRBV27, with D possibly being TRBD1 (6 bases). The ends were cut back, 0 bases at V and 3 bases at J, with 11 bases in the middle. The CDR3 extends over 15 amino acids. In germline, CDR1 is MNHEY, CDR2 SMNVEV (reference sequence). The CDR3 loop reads CASSLSRQAYTEAFF. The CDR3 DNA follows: TGTGCCAGCAGTTTATCCCGACAGGCCTACACTGAAGCTTTCTTT.

The DNA of the CDR3 is TGTGCCAGCAGTCGGGGTTCGAACACTGAAGCTTTCTTT. Amino acid sequence: CASSRGSNTEAFF. V is TRBV6-5 and J is TRBJ1-1; D is undetermined. The CDR3 spans 13 residues. V lost 5 bases, J lost 1 base, and 8 bases lay in between. Per germline, CDR1 MNHEY and CDR2 SVGAGI.

The CDR3 nucleotides are TGCAGCGTCAGGGCAGCGAACACTGAAGCTTTCTTT. Protein product: CSVRAANTEAFF. V usage is TRBV29-1 and J usage is TRBJ1-1, with a tentative D call TRBD1 (5 bases). The V end lost 6 bases, the J end lost 1 base, and 9 bases lay between the germline ends. The CDR3 contains 12 residues. The V gene's germline CDR1 is SQVTM and CDR2 ANQGSEA.

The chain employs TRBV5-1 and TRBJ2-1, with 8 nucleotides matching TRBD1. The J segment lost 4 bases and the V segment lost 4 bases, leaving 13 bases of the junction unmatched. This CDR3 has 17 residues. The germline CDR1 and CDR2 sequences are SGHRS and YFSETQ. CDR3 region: CASSHKQGASTYNEQFF. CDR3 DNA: TGCGCCAGCAGCCACAAGCAGGGGGCTTCGACTTACAATGAGCAGTTCTTC.

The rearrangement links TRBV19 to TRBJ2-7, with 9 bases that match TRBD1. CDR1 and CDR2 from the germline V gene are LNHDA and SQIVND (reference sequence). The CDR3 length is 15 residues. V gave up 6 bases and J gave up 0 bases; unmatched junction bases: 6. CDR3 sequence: CASSLGQGSSYEQYF. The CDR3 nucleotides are TGTGCCAGTAGCCTGGGACAGGGTTCCTCCTACGAGCAGTACTTC.

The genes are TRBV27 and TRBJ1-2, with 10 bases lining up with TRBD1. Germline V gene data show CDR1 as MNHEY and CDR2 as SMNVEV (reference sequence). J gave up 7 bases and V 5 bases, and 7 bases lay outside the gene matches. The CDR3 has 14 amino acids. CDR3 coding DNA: TGTGCCAGCAGTCCCGGGACAGGGGTTGGTGGCTACACCTTC. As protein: CASSPGTGVGGYTF.

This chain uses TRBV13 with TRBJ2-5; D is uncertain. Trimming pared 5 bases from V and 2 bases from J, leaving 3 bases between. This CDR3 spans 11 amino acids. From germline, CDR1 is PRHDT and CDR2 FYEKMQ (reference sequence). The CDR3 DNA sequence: TGTGCCAGCAGCCTTCAAGAGACCCAGTACTTC. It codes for CASSLQETQYF.

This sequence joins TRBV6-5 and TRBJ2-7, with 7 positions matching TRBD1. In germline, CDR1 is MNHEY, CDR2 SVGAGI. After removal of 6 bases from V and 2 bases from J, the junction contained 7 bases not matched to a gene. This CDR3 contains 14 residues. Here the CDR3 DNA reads TGTGCCAGCAGAGGGACAGCGACCCCCTACGAGCAGTACTTC. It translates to CASRGTATPYEQYF.

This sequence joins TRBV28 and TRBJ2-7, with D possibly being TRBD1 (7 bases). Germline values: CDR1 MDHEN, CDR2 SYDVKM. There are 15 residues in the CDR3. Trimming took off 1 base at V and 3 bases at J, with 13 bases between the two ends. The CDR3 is CASSLFRRGVYEQYF. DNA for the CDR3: TGTGCCAGCAGTTTATTCCGCAGGGGGGTCTACGAGCAGTACTTC. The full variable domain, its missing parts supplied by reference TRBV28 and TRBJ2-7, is DVKVTQSSRYLVKRTGEKVFLECVQDMDHENMFWYRQDPGLGLRLIYFSYDVKMKEKGDIPEGYSVSREKKERFSLILESASTNQTSMYLCASSLFRRGVYEQYFGPGTRLTVT.

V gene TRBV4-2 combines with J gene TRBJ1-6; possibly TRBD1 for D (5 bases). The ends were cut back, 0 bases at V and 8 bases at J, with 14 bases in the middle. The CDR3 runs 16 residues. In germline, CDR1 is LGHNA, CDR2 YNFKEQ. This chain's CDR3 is CASSQEGVLPYSPLHF. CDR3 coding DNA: TGTGCCAGCAGCCAAGAAGGGGTTCTACCCTATTCACCCCTCCACTTT.

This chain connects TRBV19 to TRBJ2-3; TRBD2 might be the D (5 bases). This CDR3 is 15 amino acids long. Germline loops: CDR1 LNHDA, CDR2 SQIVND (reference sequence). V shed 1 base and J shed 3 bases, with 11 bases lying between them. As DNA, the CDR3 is TGTGCCAGTAGTATAGGACCGGGGTTTACAGATACGCAGTATTTT. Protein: CASSIGPGFTDTQYF.

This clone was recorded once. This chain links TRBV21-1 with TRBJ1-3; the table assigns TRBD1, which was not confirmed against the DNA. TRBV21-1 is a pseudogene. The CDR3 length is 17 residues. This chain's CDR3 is CASSHGTGPFSGNTIYF. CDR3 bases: TGTGCCAGCAGCCACGGGACAGGGCCCTTCTCTGGAAACACCATATATTTT.

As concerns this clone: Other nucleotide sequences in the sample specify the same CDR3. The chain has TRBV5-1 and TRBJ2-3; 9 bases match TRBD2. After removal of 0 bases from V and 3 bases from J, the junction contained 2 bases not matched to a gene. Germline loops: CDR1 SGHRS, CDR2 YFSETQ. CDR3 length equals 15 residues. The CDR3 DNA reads TGCGCCAGCAGCTTGGGAGCGGGAGGAACAGATACGCAGTATTTT. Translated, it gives CASSLGAGGTDTQYF.

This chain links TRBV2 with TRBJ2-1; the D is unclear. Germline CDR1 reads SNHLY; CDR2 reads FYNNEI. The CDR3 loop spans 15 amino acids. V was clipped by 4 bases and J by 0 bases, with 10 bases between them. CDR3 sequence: CASSALLSSYNEQFF. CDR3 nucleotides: TGTGCCAGCAGTGCCCTACTTAGCTCCTACAATGAGCAGTTCTTC.

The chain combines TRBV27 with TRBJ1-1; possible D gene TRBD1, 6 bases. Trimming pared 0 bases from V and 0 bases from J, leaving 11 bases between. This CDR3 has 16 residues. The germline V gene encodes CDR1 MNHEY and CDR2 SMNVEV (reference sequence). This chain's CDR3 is CASSLSSGHLNTEAFF. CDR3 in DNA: TGTGCCAGCAGTTTATCTTCGGGACACTTGAACACTGAAGCTTTCTTT.

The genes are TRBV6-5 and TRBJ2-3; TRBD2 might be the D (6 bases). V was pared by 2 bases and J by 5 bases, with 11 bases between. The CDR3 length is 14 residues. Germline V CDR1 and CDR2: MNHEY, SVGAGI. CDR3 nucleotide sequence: TGTGCCAGCAGTTACGGGGACTCAAAAGATACGCAGTATTTT. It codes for CASSYGDSKDTQYF.

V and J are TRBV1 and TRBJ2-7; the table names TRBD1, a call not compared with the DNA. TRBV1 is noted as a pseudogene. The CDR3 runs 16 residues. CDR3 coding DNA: TGCACCAGCAGCCTCTCGGGACAGGGGGAATCCTACGAGCAGTACTTC. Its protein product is CTSSLSGQGESYEQYF.

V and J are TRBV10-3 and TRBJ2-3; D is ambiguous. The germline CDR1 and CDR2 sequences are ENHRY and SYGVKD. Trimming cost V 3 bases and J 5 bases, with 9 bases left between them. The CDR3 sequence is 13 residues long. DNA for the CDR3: TGTGCCATCAGTGACGGAGTTGAAGATACGCAGTATTTT. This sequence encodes CAISDGVEDTQYF.

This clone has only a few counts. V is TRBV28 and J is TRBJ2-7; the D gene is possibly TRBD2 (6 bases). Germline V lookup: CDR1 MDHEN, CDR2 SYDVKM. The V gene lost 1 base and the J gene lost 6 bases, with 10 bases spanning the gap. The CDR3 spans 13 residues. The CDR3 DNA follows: TGTGCCAGCAGTTTATCGGGGGTGGTCGAGCAGTACTTC. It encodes CASSLSGVVEQYF. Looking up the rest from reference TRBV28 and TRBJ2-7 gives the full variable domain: DVKVTQSSRYLVKRTGEKVFLECVQDMDHENMFWYRQDPGLGLRLIYFSYDVKMKEKGDIPEGYSVSREKKERFSLILESASTNQTSMYLCASSLSGVVEQYFGPGTRLTVT.

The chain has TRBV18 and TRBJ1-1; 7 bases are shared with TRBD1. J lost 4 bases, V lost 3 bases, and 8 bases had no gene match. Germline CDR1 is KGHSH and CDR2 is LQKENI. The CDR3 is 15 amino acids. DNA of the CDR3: TGTGCCAGCTCACCGCTGAGGGACAGTGGCACTGAAGCTTTCTTT. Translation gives CASSPLRDSGTEAFF. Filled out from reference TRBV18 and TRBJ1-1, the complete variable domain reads NAGVMQNPRHLVRRRGQEARLRCSPMKGHSHVYWYRQLPEEGLKFMVYLQKENIIDESGMPKERFSAEFPKEGPSILRIQQVVRGDSAAYFCASSPLRDSGTEAFFGQGTRLTVV.

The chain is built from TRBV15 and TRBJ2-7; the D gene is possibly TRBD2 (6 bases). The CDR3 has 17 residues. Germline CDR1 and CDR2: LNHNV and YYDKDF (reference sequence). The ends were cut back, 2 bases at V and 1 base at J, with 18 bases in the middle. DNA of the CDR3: TGTGCCACCAGCAGACAAGGACTAACTCGGTTTTCCTACGAGCAGTACTTC. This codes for CATSRQGLTRFSYEQYF.

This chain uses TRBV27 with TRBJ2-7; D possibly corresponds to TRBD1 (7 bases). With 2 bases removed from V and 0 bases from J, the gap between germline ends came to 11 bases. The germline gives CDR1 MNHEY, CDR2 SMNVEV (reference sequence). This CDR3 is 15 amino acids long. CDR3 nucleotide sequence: TGTGCCAGCAGTTTAAGGCGGGACAGCTCCTACGAGCAGTACTTC. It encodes CASSLRRDSSYEQYF.